This TCR beta chain was found in a study of T cell repertoires in cytomegalovirus infection. TCRdb re-called the reads through MiXCR, storing one row per CDR3 protein. Of fewer than 950,000 distinct CDR3 sequences listed, 32% were seen once; the top ten hold 12%. About this clonotype itself: Its target is unknown.

The V end lost 3 bases, the J end lost 2 bases, and 12 bases lay between the germline ends. CDR1 is LGHNA and CDR2 is YSLEER in the germline V gene. The CDR3 sequence is 15 residues long. This sequence was found in a human donor in good health (CMV status not recorded). Some clones in this sample may be carry-over from other donors' samples. This sequence joins TRBV4-3 and TRBJ2-3, with D perhaps given as TRBD1 or TRBD2 (5 bases each). The sample here was cultured CD8+ T cells from PBMCs, taken from culture after CMV antigen stimulation. The CDR3 bases are TGCGCCAGCAGCCAGGGGGATTGGGACACAGATACGCAGTATTTT. Its protein product is CASSQGDWDTDTQYF.